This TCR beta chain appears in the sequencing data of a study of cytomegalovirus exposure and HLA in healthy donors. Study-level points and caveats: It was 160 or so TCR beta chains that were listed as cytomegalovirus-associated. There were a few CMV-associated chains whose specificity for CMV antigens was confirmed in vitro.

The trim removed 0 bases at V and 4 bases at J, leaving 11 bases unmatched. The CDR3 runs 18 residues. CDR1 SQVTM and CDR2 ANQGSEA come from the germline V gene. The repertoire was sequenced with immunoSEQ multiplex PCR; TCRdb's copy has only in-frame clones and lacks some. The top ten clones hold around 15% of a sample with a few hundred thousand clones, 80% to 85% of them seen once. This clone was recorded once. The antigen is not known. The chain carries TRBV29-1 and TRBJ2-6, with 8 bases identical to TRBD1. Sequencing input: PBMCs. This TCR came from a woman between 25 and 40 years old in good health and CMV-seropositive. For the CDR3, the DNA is TGCAGCGTTGAAGATAATAGGCAGGGGGCGTCGGGGGCCAACGTCCTGACTTTC. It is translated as CSVEDNRQGASGANVLTF.